Listed below are T cell receptor beta chains from one sample, sequenced in a study of T cell changes during pregnancy in multiple sclerosis. Generated by immunoSEQ multiplex PCR, the TCRdb table keeps only in-frame clones and is missing some. This sample has tens of thousands of clones, with around 90% found just once. Sequencing was performed on peripheral blood, taken in the first trimester of pregnancy. The receptor set was obtained from a female donor with multiple sclerosis, enrolled in a pregnancy study. The CDR3 runs from the conserved cysteine through the conserved F or W. Clone size, where shown, is once, few, many, or a class for clones that have expanded.

v_call: TRBV5-4; clone_size: -; j_call: TRBJ2-1; cdr3_aa: CASSSPGGRESYNEQFF
v_call: TRBV7-9; clone_size: -; j_call: TRBJ2-3; cdr3_aa: CASSHPDRVPTSTDTQYF
v_call: TRBV5-1; clone_size: -; j_call: TRBJ2-7; cdr3_aa: CASRLQAGVYEQYF
v_call: TRBV5-1; clone_size: -; j_call: TRBJ2-2; cdr3_aa: CASSTWDRLTGELFF
v_call: TRBV6-6; clone_size: -; j_call: TRBJ2-7; cdr3_aa: CASSYSLPWSSYEQYF
v_call: TRBV9; clone_size: -; j_call: TRBJ2-1; cdr3_aa: CASSVVSQVYNEQFF
v_call: TRBV11-2; clone_size: -; j_call: TRBJ1-1; cdr3_aa: CASSLLVVTEAFF
v_call: TRBV29-1; clone_size: -; j_call: TRBJ2-3; cdr3_aa: CSVSTGARFTDTQYF
v_call: TRBV6-8; clone_size: -; j_call: TRBJ2-7; cdr3_aa: CASSPSASIFEQYF
v_call: TRBV2; clone_size: -; j_call: TRBJ2-3; cdr3_aa: CASATLGGGTDTQYF
v_call: TRBV13; clone_size: -; j_call: TRBJ2-1; cdr3_aa: CASSYRSSGFDNEQFF
v_call: TRBV28; clone_size: once; j_call: TRBJ2-7; cdr3_aa: CASSLRGGGRASRGEQYF
v_call: TRBV7-9; clone_size: -; j_call: TRBJ1-4; cdr3_aa: CASSYGTGSEKLFF
v_call: TRBV11-2; clone_size: -; j_call: TRBJ2-7; cdr3_aa: CASSLDHGRGRVYEQYF
v_call: TRBV27; clone_size: -; j_call: TRBJ2-3; cdr3_aa: CASSSRAPGGSSTDTQYF
v_call: TRBV6-1; clone_size: few; j_call: TRBJ2-7; cdr3_aa: CASSETGQYEQYF
v_call: TRBV5-1; clone_size: -; j_call: TRBJ2-3; cdr3_aa: CASSPVAGGVPDTQYF
v_call: TRBV28; clone_size: -; j_call: TRBJ2-5; cdr3_aa: CASSSRTGEETQYF
v_call: TRBV14; clone_size: few; j_call: TRBJ1-1; cdr3_aa: CASSQDEVTEAFF
v_call: TRBV30; clone_size: -; j_call: TRBJ2-5; cdr3_aa: CAWNLGVAGGQETQYF
v_call: TRBV5-6; clone_size: -; j_call: TRBJ2-3; cdr3_aa: CASAQGHADTQYF
v_call: TRBV4-2; clone_size: -; j_call: TRBJ2-5; cdr3_aa: CASSQGAGGPETQYF
v_call: TRBV19; clone_size: -; j_call: TRBJ1-4; cdr3_aa: CASGTGVENEKLFF
v_call: TRBV4-3; clone_size: -; j_call: TRBJ2-7; cdr3_aa: CASSQVAAGGLSYEQYF